The 8 T cell receptor beta chains reported below all come from one sample, sequenced in a study of human T cells and chemical hapten exposure. Sample time point: patch test 2, 6 weeks after DPC sensitization. Documented treatment: therapeutic diphenylcyclopropenone sensitization with weekly scalp DPC. MiXCR, applied by TCRdb to the RACE reads, yields one record per CDR3 protein. The sample shows tens of thousands of distinct CDR3 sequences, about 8% of them seen only once. The sequenced sample was whole blood, obtained in connection with sensitization to the hapten diphenylcyclopropenone (DPC). The source of these receptors is a woman in her 50s with alopecia areata. Some clones in this sample may be carry-over from other donors' samples.

The V call is TRBV2, the J call TRBJ2-3, with D perhaps assigned TRBD1 or TRBD2 (5 bases each). V lost 3 bases and J 8 bases, leaving 15 bases between the germline ends. CDR3 length equals 14 residues. The V gene's germline CDR1 is SNHLY and CDR2 FYNNEI. The CDR3 spells CASSDEGTPATQYF. The CDR3 bases are TGTGCCAGCAGTGACGAGGGGACCCCCGCTACGCAGTATTTT.

This clonotype was seen many times. The chain is built from TRBV4-1 and TRBJ2-3, with unresolved D. Trimming pared 0 bases from V and 7 bases from J, leaving 5 bases between. Germline V gene sequence: CDR1 MGHRA, CDR2 YSYEKL. This CDR3 contains 12 residues. The CDR3 DNA reads TGCGCCAGCAGCCAAGAGAGGAATACGCAGTATTTT. Translating it yields CASSQERNTQYF.

Concerning this clonotype: A read error may explain this, as a much larger clone is one base away. This rearrangement joins TRBV5-1 to TRBJ1-6; 7 bases agree with TRBD1. The CDR3 has 18 amino acids. CDR1 and CDR2 (germline): SGHRS, YFSETQ. V trimming: 4 bases; J trimming: 12 bases; junction bases outside the gene matches: 22. The CDR3 here is CASSIRSGTALRILPLHF. Here the CDR3 DNA reads TGCGCCAGCAGCATCCGGTCCGGGACAGCCCTTCGTATTTTACCCCTCCACTTT.

This clonotype was observed a few times. The chain links TRBV29-1 to TRBJ2-1, with 9 bases matching TRBD2. Germline lookup yields CDR1 SQVTM and CDR2 ANQGSEA. This CDR3 has 13 amino acids. J lost 9 bases, V lost 8 bases, and 11 bases had no gene match. CDR3 coding DNA: TGCAGCTCCCGGGCTAGCGGGAACGGTGAGCAGTTCTTC. Amino acids: CSSRASGNGEQFF.

The chain uses TRBV6-1 and TRBJ2-3; TRBD1 agrees at 9 bases. The V segment lost 8 bases and the J segment 2 bases; nucleotides outside the gene matches: 5. Germline V gene sequence: CDR1 MNHNS, CDR2 SASEGT. The CDR3 spans 14 residues. The CDR3 loop reads CASWDRETTDTQYF. CDR3 nucleotide sequence: TGTGCCAGCTGGGACAGGGAAACCACAGATACGCAGTATTTT.

This clonotype was detected only once. V gene TRBV12-3 or TRBV12-4 combines with J gene TRBJ2-1; a weak D match, TRBD1 (6 bases). This CDR3 has 14 residues. With 1 base removed from V and 7 bases from J, the gap between germline ends came to 11 bases. CDR3 sequence: CASSLGTEWNEQFF. For the CDR3, the DNA is TGTGCCAGCAGTTTAGGGACAGAGTGGAATGAGCAGTTCTTC.

This clonotype was recorded many times. CDR3 DNA: TGTGCCAGCAGCGTAGGAAGTTCCTACGAGCAGTACTTC. Translation: CASSVGSSYEQYF. V usage is TRBV9 and J usage is TRBJ2-7; D gene ambiguous. Between the trimmed V and J ends, which lost 0 bases and 1 base, there was a span of 5 bases. The V gene's germline CDR1 is SGDLS and CDR2 YYNGEE. The CDR3 loop spans 13 amino acids.

The gene calls are TRBV10-3 and TRBJ1-1; the D is unclear. The V end was cut by 0 bases, the J end by 1 base, with 12 bases between. The CDR3 spans 16 residues. Germline values: CDR1 ENHRY, CDR2 SYGVKD. The CDR3 DNA follows: TGTGCCATCAGTGAGTCGGGAAGGGTAACGAACACTGAAGCTTTCTTT. It encodes CAISESGRVTNTEAFF.